Detailed here is one T cell receptor (beta chain). Its specificity is unknown. 13 Jbeta primers and 60 Vbeta primers were used for the PCR. Method: immunoSEQ multiplex PCR; TCRdb's copy keeps in-frame clones and lacks some. Seen here are some 120,000 clones, around 67% observed once, and the top ten hold roughly 2.1%. Participants comprised healthy donors of bone marrow. This sample is part of a study of cytomegalovirus exposure and HLA in healthy donors. Findings of the study overall: TRBV6-2, TRBV6-3 and other indistinguishable V segments were excluded. Near-uniform donor sequencing depth was presumed by presence/absence analyses. An observed cluster of highly shared sequence variants was recorded as a likely sequencing artifact.

Germline lookup yields CDR1 SQVTM and CDR2 ANQGSEA. Between the trimmed V and J ends, which lost 0 bases and 8 bases, there was a span of 11 bases. CDR3 length equals 13 residues. This sequence originates from a woman between 40 and 55 years old in good health and CMV-seropositive. Material: PBMCs. This chain connects TRBV29-1 to TRBJ2-1, with D unresolved. The CDR3 spells CSVEDHRAYEQFF. In nucleotides, the CDR3 is TGCAGCGTTGAAGATCATAGAGCGTATGAGCAGTTCTTC.